Below, one T cell receptor (beta chain) is given with its context. The data were obtained in a study of blood T cell repertoires in COVID-19. Looking at the study overall: From T cells, B-cell-depleted T cells, or PBMCs came the material, which was cDNA or gDNA.

Data came from immunoSEQ multiplex PCR; TCRdb stores just in-frame clones and leaves some out. The sample carries 80,000 or so clones, roughly nine tenths recorded once. Germline V gives CDR1 SGHTA, CDR2 FQGNSA. CDR3 size: 17 residues. The trim removed 5 bases at V and 5 bases at J, leaving 14 bases unmatched. The rearrangement joins TRBV7-2 to TRBJ2-5, with 10 positions matching TRBD2. The sequenced material came from peripheral blood. The receptor comes from a man aged 50 to 60 with acute or convalescent COVID-19. CDR3 sequence reads: CASSPGRERGGRETQYF. In DNA form, the CDR3 reads TGTGCCAGCAGCCCCGGGAGGGAGCGGGGGGGCCGGGAGACCCAGTACTTC.